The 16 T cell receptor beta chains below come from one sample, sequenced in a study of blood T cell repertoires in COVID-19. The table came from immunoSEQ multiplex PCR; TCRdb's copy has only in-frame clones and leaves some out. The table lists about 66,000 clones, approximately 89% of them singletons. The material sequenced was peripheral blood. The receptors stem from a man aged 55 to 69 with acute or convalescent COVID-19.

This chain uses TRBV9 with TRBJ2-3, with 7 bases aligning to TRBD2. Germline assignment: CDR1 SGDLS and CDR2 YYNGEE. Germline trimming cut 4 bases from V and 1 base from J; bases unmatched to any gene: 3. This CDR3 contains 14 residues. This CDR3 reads CASSPRGGTDTQYF. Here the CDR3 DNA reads TGTGCCAGCAGCCCTCGGGGGGGCACAGATACGCAGTATTTT. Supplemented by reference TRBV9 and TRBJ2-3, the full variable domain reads DSGVTQTPKHLITATGQRVTLRCSPRSGDLSVYWYQQSLDQGLQFLIQYYNGEERAKGNILERFSAQQFPDLHSELNLSSLELGDSALYFCASSPRGGTDTQYFGPGTRLTVL.

The CDR3 sequence: CASSQKRGETQYF. DNA of the CDR3: TGTGCCAGCAGCCAAAAGCGGGGGGAGACCCAGTACTTC. The chain is built from TRBV3-1 (or the pseudogene TRBV3-2) and TRBJ2-5, with 8 bases that match TRBD2. The junction had 1 base not matched to a gene; V was cut back by 2 bases and J by 5 bases. Germline V gene lookup returns CDR1 LGHDT and CDR2 YNNKEL (reference sequence). This CDR3 has 13 residues.

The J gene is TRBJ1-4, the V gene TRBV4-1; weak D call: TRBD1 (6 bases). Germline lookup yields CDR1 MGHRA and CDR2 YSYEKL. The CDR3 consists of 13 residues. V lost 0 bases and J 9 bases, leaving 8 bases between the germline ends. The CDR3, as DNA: TGCGCCAGCAGCCAAGATAGGGGGAAAAAACTGTTTTTT. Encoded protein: CASSQDRGKKLFF.

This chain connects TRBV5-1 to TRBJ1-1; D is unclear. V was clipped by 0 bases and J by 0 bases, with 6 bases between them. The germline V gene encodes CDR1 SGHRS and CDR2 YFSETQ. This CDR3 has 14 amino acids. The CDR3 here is CASSLDGVNTEAFF. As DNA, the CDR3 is TGCGCCAGCAGCTTGGACGGGGTGAACACTGAAGCTTTCTTT.

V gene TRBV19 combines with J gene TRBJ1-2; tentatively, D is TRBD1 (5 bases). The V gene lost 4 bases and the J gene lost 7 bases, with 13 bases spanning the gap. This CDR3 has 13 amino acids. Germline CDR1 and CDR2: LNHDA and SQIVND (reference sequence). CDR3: CASSTHTRGGYTF. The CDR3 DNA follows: TGTGCCAGTAGTACGCACACAAGGGGTGGCTACACCTTC.

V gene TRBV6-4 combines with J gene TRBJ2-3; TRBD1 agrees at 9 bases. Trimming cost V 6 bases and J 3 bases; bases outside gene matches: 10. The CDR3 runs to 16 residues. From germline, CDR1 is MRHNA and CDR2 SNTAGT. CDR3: CASSLSGTGMTDTQYF. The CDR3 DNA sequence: TGTGCCAGCAGCCTGTCCGGGACAGGGATGACAGATACGCAGTATTTT.

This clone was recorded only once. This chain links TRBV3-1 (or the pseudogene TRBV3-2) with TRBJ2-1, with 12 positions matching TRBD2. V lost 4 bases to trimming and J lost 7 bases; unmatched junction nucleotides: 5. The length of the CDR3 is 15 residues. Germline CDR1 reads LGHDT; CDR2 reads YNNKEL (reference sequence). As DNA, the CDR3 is TGTGCCAGCAGCCCGACTAGCGGGGGAATGAATGAGCAGTTCTTC. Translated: CASSPTSGGMNEQFF.

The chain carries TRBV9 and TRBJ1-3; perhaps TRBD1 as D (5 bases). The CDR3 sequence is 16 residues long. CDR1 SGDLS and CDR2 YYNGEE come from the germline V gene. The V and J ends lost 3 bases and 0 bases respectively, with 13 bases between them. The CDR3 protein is CASSAVGPDSGNTIYF. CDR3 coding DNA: TGTGCCAGCAGCGCCGTGGGGCCCGACTCTGGAAACACCATATATTTT.

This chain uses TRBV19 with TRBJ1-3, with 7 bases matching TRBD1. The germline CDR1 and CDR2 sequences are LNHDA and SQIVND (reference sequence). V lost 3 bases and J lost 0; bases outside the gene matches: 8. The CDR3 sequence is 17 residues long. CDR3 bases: TGTGCCAGTAGTATGCGCCAGACAGGGAGCTCTGGAAACACCATATATTTT. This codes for CASSMRQTGSSGNTIYF. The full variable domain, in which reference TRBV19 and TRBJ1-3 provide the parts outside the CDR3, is DGGITQSPKYLFRKEGQNVTLSCEQNLNHDAMYWYRQDPGQGLRLIYYSQIVNDFQKGDIAEGYSVSREKKESFPLTVTSAQKNPTAFYLCASSMRQTGSSGNTIYFGEGSWLTVV.

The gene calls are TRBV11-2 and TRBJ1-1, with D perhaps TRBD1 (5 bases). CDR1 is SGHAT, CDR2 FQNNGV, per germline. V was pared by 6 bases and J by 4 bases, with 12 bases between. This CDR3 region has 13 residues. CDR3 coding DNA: TGTGCCAGCAGTCGGGCAGGGCCCACTGAAGCTTTCTTT. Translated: CASSRAGPTEAFF.

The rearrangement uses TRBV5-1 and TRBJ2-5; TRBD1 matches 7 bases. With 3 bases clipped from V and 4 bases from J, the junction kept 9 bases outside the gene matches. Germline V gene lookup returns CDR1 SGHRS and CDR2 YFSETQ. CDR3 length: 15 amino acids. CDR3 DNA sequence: TGCGCCAGCAGCTCATCGACAGGGAAGGGAGAGACCCAGTACTTC. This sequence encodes CASSSSTGKGETQYF.

As DNA, the CDR3 is TGTGCCAGCAGCCAAATTACCGGGACAGGGGTTGCGTACGAGCAGTACTTC. Residues: CASSQITGTGVAYEQYF. The chain uses TRBV3-1 (or the pseudogene TRBV3-2) and TRBJ2-7; 10 nucleotides match TRBD1. The CDR3 length is 17 residues. V dropped 2 bases and J dropped 4; count of bases not matched to a gene: 11. Per the germline V gene, CDR1 is LGHDT and CDR2 is YNNKEL (reference sequence).

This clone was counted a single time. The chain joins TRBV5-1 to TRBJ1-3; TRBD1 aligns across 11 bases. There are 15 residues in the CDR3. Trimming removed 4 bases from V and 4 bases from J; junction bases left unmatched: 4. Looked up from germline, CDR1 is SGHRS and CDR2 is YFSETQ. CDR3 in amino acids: CASSPGQGVGNTIYF. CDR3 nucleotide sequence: TGCGCCAGCAGCCCGGGACAGGGGGTCGGAAACACCATATATTTT.

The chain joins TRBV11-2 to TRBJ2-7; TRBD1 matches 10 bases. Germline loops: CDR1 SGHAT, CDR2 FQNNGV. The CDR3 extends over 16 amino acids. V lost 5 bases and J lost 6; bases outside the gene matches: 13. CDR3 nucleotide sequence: TGTGCCAGCAGCCCCTGGGGACAGGGGACATCCGGCGAGCAGTACTTC. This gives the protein CASSPWGQGTSGEQYF. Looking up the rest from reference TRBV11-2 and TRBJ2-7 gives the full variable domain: EAGVAQSPRYKIIEKRQSVAFWCNPISGHATLYWYQQILGQGPKLLIQFQNNGVVDDSQLPKDRFSAERLKGVDSTLKIQPAKLEDSAVYLCASSPWGQGTSGEQYFGPGTRLTVT.

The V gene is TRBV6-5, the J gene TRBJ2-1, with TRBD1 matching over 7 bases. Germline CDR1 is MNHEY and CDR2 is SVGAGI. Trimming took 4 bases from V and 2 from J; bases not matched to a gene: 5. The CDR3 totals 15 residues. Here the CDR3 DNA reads TGTGCCAGCAGTTCCGACAGGGAGACCTACAATGAGCAGTTCTTC. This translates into CASSSDRETYNEQFF.

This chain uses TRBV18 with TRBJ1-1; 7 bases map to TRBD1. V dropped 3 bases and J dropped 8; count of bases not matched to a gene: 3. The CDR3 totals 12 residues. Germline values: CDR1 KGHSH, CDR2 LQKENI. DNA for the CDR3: TGTGCCAGCTCACCTGGGACAGCCGAAGCTTTCTTT. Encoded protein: CASSPGTAEAFF.